This TCR beta chain was found in a study of blood T cell repertoires in COVID-19. Study-level information: Samples representing acute and convalescent COVID-19 were sourced from the United States, Italy and Spain. PBMCs, B-cell-depleted T cells, or T cells were the source of the cDNA or gDNA that made up the material.

CDR1 is LGHDT, CDR2 YNNKEL, per germline (reference sequence). The CDR3 is made up of 15 amino acids. The germline V and J ends were trimmed by 6 bases and 4 bases, with 18 bases remaining between them. Under the authors' procedure: Amplified reference gene primers provided the basis for estimating nucleated cell counts. Generated by immunoSEQ multiplex PCR, the TCRdb table keeps only in-frame clones and is missing some. Clone size and the V and J calls come from that table; the DNA yielded D and trimming. The data hold 150,000 to 200,000 clones, with around 82% observed a single time. Sample: peripheral blood. The chain uses TRBV3-1 (or the pseudogene TRBV3-2) and TRBJ1-1, with D possibly being TRBD1 (5 bases). This receptor was taken from a woman aged 40 to 50 with COVID-19, enrolled during active disease. The CDR3, as DNA: TGTGCCAGCAGACCCGACTCTGCGGGGGGCACTGAAGCTTTCTTT. Translating gives CASRPDSAGGTEAFF.